The 24 T cell receptor beta chains listed next were all sequenced from one sample in a study of T cell clusters in autoimmune cytopenias. TRB was amplified by touch-down multiplex PCR, primer pools A and B combined. TCRdb derives one entry per CDR3 protein from the multiplex PCR reads, leaving out DNA. This repertoire includes 3,000 to 4,500 distinct CDR3 sequences. Each sample's input was 200 to 300 ng genomic DNA, some 40,000 genome equivalents. The sequenced sample consisted of peripheral blood. These receptor sequences come from a human donor with an autoimmune cytopenia or autoimmune hepatitis (not recorded which).

This clonotype registers medium-sized by frequency. V gene TRBV6-5 combines with J gene TRBJ2-7; TCRdb returns TRBD1, unconfirmable since there is no DNA. This CDR3 contains 15 residues. Looked up from germline, CDR1 is MNHEY and CDR2 is SVGAGI. This chain's CDR3 is CASSHHRTGGVEQYF.

V is TRBV6-5 and J is TRBJ2-5; TCRdb calls TRBD2, which cannot be checked without DNA. Germline V gives CDR1 MNHEY, CDR2 SVGAGI. This CDR3 contains 17 residues. The CDR3 reads CASSTPPAGELQETQYF.

The chain recombines TRBV7-6 with TRBJ1-1. Germline CDR1 SGHVS, CDR2 FNYEAQ. This CDR3 has 16 residues. The CDR3 sequence is CASSLMGGPSNTEAFF.

This rearrangement joins TRBV15 to TRBJ2-1. The length of the CDR3 is 15 residues. Germline CDR1 LNHNV, CDR2 YYDKDF (reference sequence). CDR3 protein: CATSREVTNYNEQFF.

This clonotype is called medium-sized based on its frequency. The chain couples TRBV29-1 to TRBJ2-2; TCRdb's D call, TRBD2, is unchecked because there is no DNA. Germline V gene sequence: CDR1 SQVTM, CDR2 ANQGSEA. The CDR3 spans 12 residues. The CDR3 here is CGGGPAYGELFF.

The V and J genes are TRBV5-6 and TRBJ2-1; checking the TCRdb D call of TRBD1 is not possible without DNA. This CDR3 has 14 amino acids. Germline V CDR1 and CDR2: SGHDT, YYEEEE. The CDR3 spells CASSLNRLINEQFF.

This clonotype is deemed medium-sized (0.01 to 0.1%) by its frequency. This chain uses TRBV6-2 or TRBV6-3 with TRBJ2-7. CDR1 and CDR2 (germline): MNHEY, SVGEGT. The CDR3 totals 12 residues. The CDR3 loop reads CASYSGSYEQYF.

This clonotype registers medium-sized by frequency. V and J are TRBV5-6 and TRBJ2-3; TCRdb picks TRBD1, but there is no DNA to check that call. CDR1 and CDR2 from the germline V gene are SGHDT and YYEEEE. The CDR3 runs to 16 residues. The CDR3 reads CASSSITGPYTDTQYF.

This clonotype is classed as medium-sized (0.01 to 0.1%) by frequency. This sequence joins TRBV4-3 and TRBJ1-2; TCRdb proposes TRBD1, but this gene call is untestable without DNA. The germline V gene has CDR1 LGHNA and CDR2 YSLEER. The CDR3 spans 15 residues. The CDR3 is CASSPSTGTNYGYTF.

This clonotype is large by frequency. The chain employs TRBV29-1 and TRBJ2-3; TCRdb indicates TRBD1, and absent DNA this call remains unverified. The V gene's germline CDR1 is SQVTM and CDR2 ANQGSEA. The CDR3 sequence is 15 residues long. CDR3 protein: CSVEGRTTSTDTQYF.

Frequency places this clonotype as medium-sized. CDR3 amino acids: CAWSVRDFYEQYF. The rearrangement uses TRBV30 and TRBJ2-7. Germline CDR1 is GTSNPN and CDR2 is SVGIG (reference sequence). The CDR3 has 13 residues.

V gene TRBV30 combines with J gene TRBJ2-2; no DNA is available, so the TRBD2 call from TCRdb remains unchecked. Germline assignment: CDR1 GTSNPN and CDR2 SVGIG (reference sequence). The CDR3 has 14 amino acids. The CDR3 here is CAWSIGLNTGELFF.

The CDR3 protein is CASSWTSGSYNEQFF. The chain employs TRBV11-1 and TRBJ2-1; without DNA, the TCRdb call of TRBD2 cannot be checked. The CDR3 is made up of 15 amino acids. In germline, CDR1 is SGHAT, CDR2 FQDESV (reference sequence).

This chain joins TRBV6-5 and TRBJ1-5; as DNA is missing, the TRBD1 call by TCRdb cannot be tested. The CDR3 runs 19 residues. Per the germline V gene, CDR1 is MNHEY and CDR2 is SVGAGI. CDR3 amino acids: CASSSGQGARFNGNQPQHF.

Considering frequency, this clonotype is medium-sized. The rearrangement uses TRBV29-1 and TRBJ1-3; TCRdb selects TRBD1, and the lack of DNA leaves this call unchecked. This CDR3 contains 14 residues. Germline loops: CDR1 SQVTM, CDR2 ANQGSEA. CDR3 in amino acids: CSVQGRSSGNTIYF.

V is TRBV27 and J is TRBJ1-1; TCRdb picks TRBD1, but there is no DNA to check that call. The CDR3 loop spans 15 amino acids. In germline, CDR1 is MNHEY, CDR2 SMNVEV (reference sequence). This CDR3 reads CASSPLGQTNTEAFF.

By frequency, this clonotype registers medium-sized (0.01 to 0.1%). The chain links TRBV27 to TRBJ2-5; the TCRdb call, TRBD2, lacks DNA for checking. The germline V gene has CDR1 MNHEY and CDR2 SMNVEV (reference sequence). This CDR3 is built from 12 residues. Here the CDR3 reads CASSLPLGPQYF.

V gene TRBV4-3 combines with J gene TRBJ1-2; lacking DNA, the TRBD1 call made by TCRdb goes unchecked. In germline, CDR1 is LGHNA, CDR2 YSLEER. The CDR3 sequence is 13 residues long. CDR3 region: CASSLGQNYGYTF.

This clonotype counts as medium-sized by frequency. The chain employs TRBV29-1 and TRBJ2-7; absent DNA, TCRdb's TRBD1 call cannot be checked. Germline V gives CDR1 SQVTM, CDR2 ANQGSEA. The CDR3 covers 11 residues. The CDR3 protein is CSGQGAYEQYF.

Frequency places this clonotype as medium-sized. This chain connects TRBV6-2 or TRBV6-3 to TRBJ1-1. The CDR3 is made up of 14 amino acids. Germline CDR1 is MNHEY and CDR2 is SVGEGT. This CDR3 reads CASIRTGRGTEAFF.

Its frequency marks this clonotype as medium-sized. The chain joins TRBV7-9 to TRBJ2-2; TCRdb outputs TRBD1, but without DNA this stays unchecked. This CDR3 contains 12 residues. Germline values: CDR1 SEHNR, CDR2 FQNEAQ (reference sequence). The CDR3 sequence: CASRTGTGELFF.

The chain links TRBV20-1 to TRBJ2-3; TCRdb selects TRBD1, and the lack of DNA leaves this call unchecked. Germline values: CDR1 DFQATT, CDR2 SNEGSKA (reference sequence). This CDR3 is built from 15 residues. This CDR3 is CSARPGQGFTDTQYF.

Measured by frequency, this clonotype is medium-sized. The rearrangement links TRBV6-6 to TRBJ2-5; with no DNA, the TCRdb D assignment of TRBD2 cannot be verified. CDR1 is MNHNY, CDR2 SVGAGI, per germline (reference sequence). The CDR3 spans 15 residues. This CDR3 reads CASRSTSGGAETQYF.

This chain connects TRBV7-2 to TRBJ2-7; TCRdb's D call of TRBD1 is untestable without DNA. The CDR3 consists of 14 residues. Germline V gene sequence: CDR1 SGHTA, CDR2 FQGNSA. The CDR3 sequence: CASNWDSSTYEQYF. Complete variable domain (other parts from reference TRBV7-2 and TRBJ2-7): GAGVSQSPSNKVTEKGKDVELRCDPISGHTALYWYRQSLGQGLEFLIYFQGNSAPDKSGLPSDRFSAERTGGSVSTLTIQRTQQEDSAVYLCASNWDSSTYEQYFGPGTRLTVT.